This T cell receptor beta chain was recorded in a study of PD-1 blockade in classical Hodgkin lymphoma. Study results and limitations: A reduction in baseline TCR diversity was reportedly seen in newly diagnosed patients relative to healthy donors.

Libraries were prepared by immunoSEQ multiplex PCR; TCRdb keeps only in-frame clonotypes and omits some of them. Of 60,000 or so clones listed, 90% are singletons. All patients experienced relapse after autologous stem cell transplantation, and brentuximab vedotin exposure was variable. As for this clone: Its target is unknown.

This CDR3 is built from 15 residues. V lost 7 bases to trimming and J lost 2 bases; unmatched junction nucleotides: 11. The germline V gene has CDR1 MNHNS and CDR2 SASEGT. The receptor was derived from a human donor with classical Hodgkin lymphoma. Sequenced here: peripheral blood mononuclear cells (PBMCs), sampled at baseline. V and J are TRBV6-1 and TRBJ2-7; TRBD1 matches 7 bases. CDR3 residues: CASTKGQGVAYEQYF. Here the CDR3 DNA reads TGTGCCAGCACAAAAGGGCAGGGGGTAGCCTACGAGCAGTACTTC.